The rows below give T cell receptor beta chains drawn from one sample of a study of neurological immune-mediated disorders. In TCRdb, the 5' RACE reads were re-called with MiXCR into one record per CDR3 protein. The sample lists roughly 67,000 distinct CDR3 sequences; 4.1% were seen once. The sample comprised PBMCs. The receptors here all came from a middle-aged man with multiple sclerosis. CDR3s include the opening cysteine and the closing phenylalanine or tryptophan. The D gene is left open where the match is weak. Clone size is given for some rows only: seen once, a few or many times, or a class if the clone is expanded.

D gene: TRBD1; J gene: TRBJ1-1; V gene: TRBV20-1; clone size: many; CDR3 protein: CSAYRGTEAFF; CDR3 DNA: TGCAGTGCGTACAGGGGTACTGAAGCTTTCTTT
D gene: .; J gene: TRBJ2-6; V gene: TRBV7-9; clone size: many; CDR3 protein: CASSKTVSGANVLTF; CDR3 DNA: TGTGCCAGCAGTAAGACGGTGTCTGGGGCCAACGTCCTGACTTTC
D gene: TRBD1; J gene: TRBJ2-4; V gene: TRBV10-3; clone size: many; CDR3 protein: CAISQTGDIAKNIQYF; CDR3 DNA: TGTGCCATCAGCCAGACAGGGGACATAGCCAAAAACATTCAGTACTTC
D gene: TRBD2; J gene: TRBJ2-1; V gene: TRBV6-1; clone size: many; CDR3 protein: CASSEPSRLAGIYNEQFF; CDR3 DNA: TGTGCCAGCAGTGAACCGAGCCGACTAGCGGGGATTTACAATGAGCAGTTCTTC
D gene: TRBD1; J gene: TRBJ1-5; V gene: TRBV6-6; clone size: .; CDR3 protein: CASRLGQGNQPQHF; CDR3 DNA: TGTGCCAGCAGGTTGGGACAGGGCAATCAGCCCCAGCATTTT
D gene: .; J gene: TRBJ1-5; V gene: TRBV7-2; clone size: few; CDR3 protein: CASTPYSNQPQNF; CDR3 DNA: TGTGCCAGCACTCCATATAGCAATCAGCCCCAGAATTTT
D gene: TRBD1; J gene: TRBJ1-4; V gene: TRBV20-1; clone size: many; CDR3 protein: CSARDRGQRREKLFF; CDR3 DNA: TGCAGTGCTAGAGACCGGGGACAGCGACGTGAAAAACTGTTTTTT
D gene: .; J gene: TRBJ2-1; V gene: TRBV10-3; clone size: many; CDR3 protein: CAISMGGSYNEQFF; CDR3 DNA: TGTGCCATCTCAATGGGGGGCTCCTACAATGAGCAGTTCTTC
D gene: .; J gene: TRBJ2-2; V gene: TRBV4-2; clone size: many; CDR3 protein: CASSQDTHINTGELFF; CDR3 DNA: TGTGCCAGCAGCCAAGATACCCACATCAACACCGGGGAGCTGTTTTTT
D gene: TRBD1; J gene: TRBJ2-7; V gene: TRBV15; clone size: many; CDR3 protein: CATSRRDRGVYEQYF; CDR3 DNA: TGTGCCACCAGCAGAAGGGACAGGGGTGTCTACGAGCAGTACTTC
D gene: .; J gene: TRBJ1-1; V gene: TRBV5-1; clone size: many; CDR3 protein: CASSLGTGNTEAFF; CDR3 DNA: TGTGCCAGCAGCTTAGGGACGGGAAACACTGAAGCTTTCTTT
D gene: .; J gene: TRBJ2-6; V gene: TRBV18; clone size: many; CDR3 protein: CASSPTVPTNSGANVLTF; CDR3 DNA: TGTGCCAGCTCACCCACTGTGCCTACCAACTCTGGGGCCAACGTCCTGACTTTC
D gene: TRBD1; J gene: TRBJ2-3; V gene: TRBV7-9; clone size: many; CDR3 protein: CASSPDRVTDTQYF; CDR3 DNA: TGTGCCAGCAGCCCTGACAGGGTCACAGATACGCAGTATTTT
D gene: TRBD1; J gene: TRBJ1-5; V gene: TRBV20-1; clone size: many; CDR3 protein: CSASKGAGGNQPQHF; CDR3 DNA: TGCAGTGCTAGCAAGGGGGCAGGAGGCAATCAGCCCCAGCATTTT
D gene: TRBD2; J gene: TRBJ2-3; V gene: TRBV3-1; clone size: many; CDR3 protein: CASSQVSSGGRITYTQYF; CDR3 DNA: TGTGCCAGCAGCCAAGTCTCTAGCGGGGGACGGATCACATATACGCAGTATTTT
D gene: .; J gene: TRBJ1-3; V gene: TRBV20-1; clone size: many; CDR3 protein: CSAIPRDRGGRNTIYF; CDR3 DNA: TGCAGTGCTATCCCCCGGGACCGGGGTGGAAGAAACACCATATATTTT
D gene: TRBD1; J gene: TRBJ1-2; V gene: TRBV7-2; clone size: many; CDR3 protein: CASSSDREYGYTF; CDR3 DNA: TGTGCCAGCAGCTCCGACAGGGAGTATGGCTACACCTTC
D gene: TRBD1; J gene: TRBJ1-6; V gene: TRBV6-5; clone size: many; CDR3 protein: CASSSGTGYNSPLHF; CDR3 DNA: TGTGCCAGCAGCTCCGGGACAGGGTACAATTCACCCCTCCACTTT
D gene: .; J gene: TRBJ1-1; V gene: TRBV7-6; clone size: .; CDR3 protein: CASSLRGDSNTEAFF; CDR3 DNA: TGTGCCAGCAGCTTAAGGGGTGATTCGAACACTGAAGCTTTCTTT
D gene: TRBD1; J gene: TRBJ2-1; V gene: TRBV18; clone size: many; CDR3 protein: CASSPGGQAPNEQFF; CDR3 DNA: TGTGCCAGCTCACCCGGGGGACAGGCCCCCAATGAGCAGTTCTTC
D gene: .; J gene: TRBJ1-1; V gene: TRBV20-1; clone size: many; CDR3 protein: CSARGSGNTEAFF; CDR3 DNA: TGCAGTGCTAGAGGCTCGGGGAACACTGAAGCTTTCTTT
D gene: .; J gene: TRBJ1-4; V gene: TRBV7-5; clone size: many; CDR3 protein: CISVSEGLREKLFF; CDR3 DNA: .
D gene: .; J gene: TRBJ2-5; V gene: TRBV14; clone size: .; CDR3 protein: CASSLPDTQETQYF; CDR3 DNA: TGTGCCAGCAGCTTACCAGACACACAGGAGACCCAGTACTTC
D gene: TRBD2; J gene: TRBJ2-7; V gene: TRBV25-1; clone size: many; CDR3 protein: CASTVGGSYEQYF; CDR3 DNA: TGTGCCAGCACCGTCGGGGGGTCCTACGAGCAGTACTTC
D gene: TRBD1; J gene: TRBJ2-5; V gene: TRBV29-1; clone size: many; CDR3 protein: CSVPGTGQETQYF; CDR3 DNA: TGCAGCGTTCCCGGGACAGGCCAAGAGACCCAGTACTTC
D gene: .; J gene: TRBJ1-5; V gene: TRBV7-2; clone size: few; CDR3 protein: CASSLIGGGNQPQNF; CDR3 DNA: TGTGCCAGCAGCCTCATCGGGGGAGGCAATCAGCCCCAGAATTTT
D gene: .; J gene: TRBJ1-2; V gene: TRBV3-1; clone size: many; CDR3 protein: CASSQTGGYTF; CDR3 DNA: TGTGCCAGCAGCCAGACAGGAGGCTACACCTTC
D gene: TRBD1; J gene: TRBJ2-6; V gene: TRBV2; clone size: many; CDR3 protein: CASTWQGASGANVLTF; CDR3 DNA: TGTGCCAGCACGTGGCAGGGGGCGAGTGGGGCCAACGTCCTGACTTTC
D gene: .; J gene: TRBJ1-1; V gene: TRBV5-1; clone size: many; CDR3 protein: CASSLQGPNTEAFF; CDR3 DNA: TGCGCCAGCAGCTTGCAGGGACCGAACACTGAAGCTTTCTTT
D gene: .; J gene: TRBJ2-3; V gene: TRBV5-1; clone size: many; CDR3 protein: CASSLEPGPTDTQYF; CDR3 DNA: TGCGCCAGCAGCTTGGAGCCAGGGCCCACAGATACGCAGTATTTT
D gene: .; J gene: TRBJ2-5; V gene: TRBV18; clone size: .; CDR3 protein: CASSPTGTQETQYF; CDR3 DNA: TGTGCCAGCTCACCGACAGGGACTCAAGAGACCCAGTACTTC
D gene: TRBD1; J gene: TRBJ1-2; V gene: TRBV6-6; clone size: .; CDR3 protein: CASSSSHRGSDYGYTF; CDR3 DNA: TGTGCCAGCAGTTCCTCCCACAGGGGGAGCGACTATGGCTACACCTTC
D gene: .; J gene: TRBJ2-7; V gene: TRBV5-5; clone size: many; CDR3 protein: CASSRQNRLEQYF; CDR3 DNA: TGTGCCAGCAGTCGGCAGAACCGCCTCGAGCAGTACTTC
D gene: TRBD2; J gene: TRBJ2-5; V gene: TRBV5-1; clone size: many; CDR3 protein: CASSIAGRNQETQYF; CDR3 DNA: TGCGCCAGCAGCATAGCGGGGAGAAACCAAGAGACCCAGTACTTC
D gene: TRBD1; J gene: TRBJ2-1; V gene: TRBV20-1; clone size: many; CDR3 protein: CSARDRLAGGFGSYNEQFF; CDR3 DNA: TGCAGTGCTAGAGATAGACTGGCAGGGGGATTTGGTTCCTACAATGAGCAGTTCTTC
D gene: TRBD1; J gene: TRBJ2-3; V gene: TRBV20-1; clone size: many; CDR3 protein: CSAPTGGNSDTQYF; CDR3 DNA: TGCAGTGCTCCAACAGGGGGGAATTCAGATACGCAGTATTTT
D gene: .; J gene: TRBJ2-4; V gene: TRBV12-3/TRBV12-4; clone size: many; CDR3 protein: CASSLGYAQIQYF; CDR3 DNA: TGTGCCAGCAGTTTAGGTTATGCGCAGATTCAGTACTTC
D gene: TRBD1; J gene: TRBJ1-6; V gene: TRBV7-9; clone size: many; CDR3 protein: CASSFRQGYNSPLHF; CDR3 DNA: TGTGCCAGCAGCTTTCGACAGGGTTACAATTCACCCCTCCACTTT
D gene: TRBD1; J gene: TRBJ2-7; V gene: TRBV10-3; clone size: many; CDR3 protein: CAISEGTGGYEQYF; CDR3 DNA: TGTGCCATCAGTGAGGGGACAGGGGGCTACGAGCAGTACTTC
D gene: .; J gene: TRBJ2-1; V gene: TRBV12-3/TRBV12-4; clone size: many; CDR3 protein: CASSRYPGLGNEQFF; CDR3 DNA: TGTGCCAGCAGTCGTTACCCGGGCTTGGGCAATGAGCAGTTCTTC
D gene: .; J gene: TRBJ2-1; V gene: TRBV6-2/TRBV6-3; clone size: many; CDR3 protein: CASSLEYSSYNEQFF; CDR3 DNA: TGTGCCAGCAGCCTTGAGTACAGCTCCTACAATGAGCAGTTCTTC
D gene: .; J gene: TRBJ2-2; V gene: TRBV7-9; clone size: many; CDR3 protein: CASAQGTGELFF; CDR3 DNA: TGTGCCAGCGCACAGGGCACCGGGGAGCTGTTTTTT
D gene: .; J gene: TRBJ1-1; V gene: TRBV5-1; clone size: many; CDR3 protein: CASSSPANTEAFF; CDR3 DNA: TGCGCCAGCAGCTCGCCGGCGAATACTGAAGCTTTCTTT
D gene: .; J gene: TRBJ1-2; V gene: TRBV6-5; clone size: few; CDR3 protein: CASSYSGLANYGYTF; CDR3 DNA: TGTGCCAGCAGTTACTCCGGTCTAGCTAACTATGGCTACACCTTC
D gene: TRBD1; J gene: TRBJ2-1; V gene: TRBV25-1; clone size: many; CDR3 protein: CASSDPAGGDYNEQFF; CDR3 DNA: TGTGCCAGCAGTGATCCTGCAGGGGGAGATTACAATGAGCAGTTCTTC
D gene: .; J gene: TRBJ1-1; V gene: TRBV7-2; clone size: many; CDR3 protein: CASSLNLGKDTEAFF; CDR3 DNA: TGTGCCAGCAGCTTAAATCTGGGGAAGGACACTGAAGCTTTCTTT
D gene: .; J gene: TRBJ2-6; V gene: TRBV5-1; clone size: many; CDR3 protein: CASSLQDLPGANVLTF; CDR3 DNA: TGCGCCAGCAGCCTCCAGGATCTCCCTGGGGCCAACGTCCTGACTTTC
D gene: TRBD2; J gene: TRBJ2-3; V gene: TRBV20-1; clone size: many; CDR3 protein: CSATGLAGGGTDTQYF; CDR3 DNA: TGCAGTGCTACGGGACTAGCGGGGGGAGGCACAGATACGCAGTATTTT
D gene: .; J gene: TRBJ1-2; V gene: TRBV7-2; clone size: many; CDR3 protein: CASSLAFRGDGYTF; CDR3 DNA: TGTGCCAGCAGCTTAGCGTTTCGGGGGGATGGCTACACCTTC
D gene: .; J gene: TRBJ1-6; V gene: TRBV9; clone size: few; CDR3 protein: CASSGGGTLEYNSPLHF; CDR3 DNA: TGTGCCAGCAGCGGGGGGGGGACTCTCGAATATAATTCACCCCTCCACTTT
D gene: .; J gene: TRBJ1-5; V gene: TRBV4-1; clone size: few; CDR3 protein: CASSQDPYQPQNF; CDR3 DNA: TGCGCCAGCAGCCAAGACCCGTATCAGCCCCAGAATTTT
D gene: .; J gene: TRBJ1-1; V gene: TRBV5-1; clone size: many; CDR3 protein: CASRYTGGRGMNTEAFF; CDR3 DNA: TGCGCCAGCAGATACACGGGCGGCCGAGGGATGAACACTGAAGCTTTCTTT
D gene: TRBD1; J gene: TRBJ1-4; V gene: TRBV20-1; clone size: .; CDR3 protein: CSARDPGGTGRLFF; CDR3 DNA: TGCAGTGCTAGAGATCCAGGGGGGACAGGGCGGCTGTTTTTT
D gene: .; J gene: TRBJ1-6; V gene: TRBV6-6; clone size: many; CDR3 protein: CASSPAGGVYLNSPLHF; CDR3 DNA: TGTGCCAGCAGTCCCGCCGGAGGGGTGTATCTAAATTCACCCCTCCACTTT
D gene: .; J gene: TRBJ2-1; V gene: TRBV7-9; clone size: many; CDR3 protein: CASSRGQRSLYNEQFF; CDR3 DNA: TGTGCCAGCAGCCGAGGACAGAGATCCCTCTACAATGAGCAGTTCTTC
D gene: .; J gene: TRBJ1-4; V gene: TRBV6-1; clone size: many; CDR3 protein: CASSEGLPTTSGEKLFF; CDR3 DNA: TGTGCCAGCAGTGAGGGGCTCCCCACCACATCGGGTGAAAAACTGTTTTTT
D gene: TRBD2; J gene: TRBJ2-5; V gene: TRBV5-1; clone size: many; CDR3 protein: CASSLGLAGDQETQYF; CDR3 DNA: TGCGCCAGCAGCTTGGGGCTAGCGGGGGACCAAGAGACCCAGTACTTC
D gene: .; J gene: TRBJ1-1; V gene: TRBV18; clone size: many; CDR3 protein: CASSPPGPERTEAFF; CDR3 DNA: TGTGCCAGCTCACCCCCGGGTCCGGAACGCACTGAAGCTTTCTTT